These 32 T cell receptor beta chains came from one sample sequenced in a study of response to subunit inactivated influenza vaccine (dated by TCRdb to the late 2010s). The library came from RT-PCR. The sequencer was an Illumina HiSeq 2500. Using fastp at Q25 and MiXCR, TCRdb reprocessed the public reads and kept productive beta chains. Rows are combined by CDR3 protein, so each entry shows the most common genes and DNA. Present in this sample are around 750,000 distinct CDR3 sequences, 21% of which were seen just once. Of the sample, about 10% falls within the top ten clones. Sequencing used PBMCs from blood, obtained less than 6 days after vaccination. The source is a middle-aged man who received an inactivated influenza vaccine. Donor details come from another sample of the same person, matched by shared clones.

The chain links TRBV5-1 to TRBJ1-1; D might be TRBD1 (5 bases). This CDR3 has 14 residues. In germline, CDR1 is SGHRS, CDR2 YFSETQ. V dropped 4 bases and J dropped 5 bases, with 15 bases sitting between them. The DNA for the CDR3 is TGCGCCAGCAGCCCCACGTACGGGGGGACTGAAGCTTTCTTT. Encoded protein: CASSPTYGGTEAFF.

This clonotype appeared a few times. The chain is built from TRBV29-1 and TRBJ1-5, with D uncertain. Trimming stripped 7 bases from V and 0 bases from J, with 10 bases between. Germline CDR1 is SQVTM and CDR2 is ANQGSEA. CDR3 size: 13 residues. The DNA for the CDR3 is TGCAGCGCTGCGGAAAATAGCAATCAGCCCCAGCATTTT. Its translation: CSAAENSNQPQHF.

The DNA for the CDR3 is TGCGCCAGCAGCTTAGGGACGGAGTATAATTCACCCCTCCACTTT. Amino acids: CASSLGTEYNSPLHF. The genes are TRBV5-1 and TRBJ1-6; TRBD1 might be the D (5 bases). The CDR3 loop spans 15 amino acids. CDR1 is SGHRS and CDR2 is YFSETQ in the germline V gene. Trimming cost V 2 bases and J 4 bases, with 10 bases left between them.

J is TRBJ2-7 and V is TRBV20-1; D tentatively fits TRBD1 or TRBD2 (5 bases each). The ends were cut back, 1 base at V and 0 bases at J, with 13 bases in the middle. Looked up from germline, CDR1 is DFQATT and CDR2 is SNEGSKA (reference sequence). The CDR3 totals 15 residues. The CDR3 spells CSARARDRSSYEQYF. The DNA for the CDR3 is TGCAGTGCTAGAGCGAGGGACCGAAGCTCCTACGAGCAGTACTTC.

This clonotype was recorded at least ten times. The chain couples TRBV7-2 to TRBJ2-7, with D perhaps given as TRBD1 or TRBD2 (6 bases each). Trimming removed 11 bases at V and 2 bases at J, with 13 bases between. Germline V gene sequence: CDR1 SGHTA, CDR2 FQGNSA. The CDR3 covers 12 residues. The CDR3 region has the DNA TGTGCCGCGGGACACCAGCCCTACGAGCAGTACTTC. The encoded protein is CAAGHQPYEQYF.

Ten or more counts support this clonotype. CDR3 region: CATTHGTGEFF. The DNA for the CDR3 is TGTGCCACGACCCACGGGACAGGGGAGTTCTTC. The rearrangement joins TRBV12-3 or TRBV12-4 to TRBJ2-1, with TRBD1 matching over 10 bases. This CDR3 has 11 amino acids. Trimming took 10 bases from V and 14 from J; bases not matched to a gene: 8.

CDR3 sequence reads: CASSLLNRDSRVNEQYF. The CDR3 coding sequence is TGTGCCAGCAGCCTACTAAACCGGGACAGCAGGGTAAACGAGCAGTACTTC. This chain connects TRBV7-8 to TRBJ2-7, with 7 bases aligning to TRBD1. Trimming took 5 bases from V and 5 from J; bases not matched to a gene: 18. CDR3 length equals 17 residues. Germline CDR1 SGHVS, CDR2 FQNEAQ.

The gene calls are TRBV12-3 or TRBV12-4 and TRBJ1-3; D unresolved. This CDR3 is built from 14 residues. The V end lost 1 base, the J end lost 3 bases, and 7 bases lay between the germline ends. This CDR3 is CASSLGSRGNTIYF. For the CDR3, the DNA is TGTGCCAGCAGTTTAGGATCCCGTGGAAACACCATATATTTT.

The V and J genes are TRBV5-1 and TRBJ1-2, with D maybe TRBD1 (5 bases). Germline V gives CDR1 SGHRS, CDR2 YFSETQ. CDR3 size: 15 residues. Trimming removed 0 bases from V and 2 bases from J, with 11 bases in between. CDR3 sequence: CASSLDWQGNYGYTF. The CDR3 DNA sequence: TGCGCCAGCAGCTTGGATTGGCAGGGAAACTATGGCTACACCTTC.

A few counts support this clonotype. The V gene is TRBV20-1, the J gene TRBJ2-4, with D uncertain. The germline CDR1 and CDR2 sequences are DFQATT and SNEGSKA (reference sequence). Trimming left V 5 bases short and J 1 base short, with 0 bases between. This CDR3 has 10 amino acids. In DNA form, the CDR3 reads TGCAGTGCTGCCAAAAACATTCAGTACTTC. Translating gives CSAAKNIQYF.

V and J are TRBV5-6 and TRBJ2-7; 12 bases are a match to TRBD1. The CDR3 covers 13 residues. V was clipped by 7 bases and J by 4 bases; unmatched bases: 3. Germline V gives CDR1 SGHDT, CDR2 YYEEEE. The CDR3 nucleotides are TGTGCCAGCGGGACAGGGGGCTGGTACGAGCAGTACTTC. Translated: CASGTGGWYEQYF.

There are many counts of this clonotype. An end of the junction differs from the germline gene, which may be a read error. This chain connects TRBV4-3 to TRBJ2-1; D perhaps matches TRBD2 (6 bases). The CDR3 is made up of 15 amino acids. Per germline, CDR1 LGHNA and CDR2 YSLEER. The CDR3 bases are TGTGCCAGCAGCCAAGGAGGGAGCTCCTACAATGAGCAGTTCTTC. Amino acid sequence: CASSQGGSSYNEQFF.

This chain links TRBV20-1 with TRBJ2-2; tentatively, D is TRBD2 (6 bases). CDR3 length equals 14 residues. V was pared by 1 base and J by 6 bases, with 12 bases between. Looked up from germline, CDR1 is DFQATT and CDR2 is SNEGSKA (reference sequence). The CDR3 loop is CSARVGRSSGELFF. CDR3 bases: TGCAGTGCTAGAGTTGGGAGGTCGTCCGGGGAGCTGTTTTTT.

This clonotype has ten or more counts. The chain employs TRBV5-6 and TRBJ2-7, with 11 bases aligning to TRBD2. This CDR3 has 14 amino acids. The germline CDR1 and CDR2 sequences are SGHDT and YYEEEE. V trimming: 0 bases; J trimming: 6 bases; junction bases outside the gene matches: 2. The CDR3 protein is CASSLGLAGGEQYF. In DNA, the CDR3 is TGTGCCAGCAGCTTGGGGCTAGCGGGAGGCGAGCAGTACTTC.

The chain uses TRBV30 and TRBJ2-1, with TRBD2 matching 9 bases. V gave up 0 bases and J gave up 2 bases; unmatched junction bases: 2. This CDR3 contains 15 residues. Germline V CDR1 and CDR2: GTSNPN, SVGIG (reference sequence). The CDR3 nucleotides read TGTGCCTGGAGTGTTGGCGGGGGGGCCTACAATGAGCAGTTCTTC. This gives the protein CAWSVGGGAYNEQFF.

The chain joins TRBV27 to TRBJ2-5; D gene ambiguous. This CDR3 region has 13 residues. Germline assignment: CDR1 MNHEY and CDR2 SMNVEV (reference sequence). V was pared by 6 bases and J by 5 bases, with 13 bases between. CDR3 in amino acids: CASRVVVRETQYF. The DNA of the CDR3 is TGTGCCAGCAGAGTAGTGGTCCGGGAGACCCAGTACTTC.

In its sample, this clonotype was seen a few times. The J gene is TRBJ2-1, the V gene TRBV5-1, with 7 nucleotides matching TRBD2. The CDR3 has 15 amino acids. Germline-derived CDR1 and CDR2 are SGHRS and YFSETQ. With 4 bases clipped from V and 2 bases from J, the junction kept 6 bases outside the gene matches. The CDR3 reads CASSETSETYNEQFF. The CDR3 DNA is TGCGCCAGCAGCGAAACTAGCGAAACCTACAATGAGCAGTTCTTC.

The CDR3 coding sequence is TGTGCCACCAGCAGAGACGGGACAGGGGACCTCAATGAGCAGTTCTTC. Amino acids: CATSRDGTGDLNEQFF. V gene TRBV15 combines with J gene TRBJ2-1; 10 nucleotides agree with TRBD1. Germline loops: CDR1 LNHNV, CDR2 YYDKDF (reference sequence). After removal of 0 bases from V and 6 bases from J, the junction contained 5 bases not matched to a gene. This CDR3 contains 16 residues.

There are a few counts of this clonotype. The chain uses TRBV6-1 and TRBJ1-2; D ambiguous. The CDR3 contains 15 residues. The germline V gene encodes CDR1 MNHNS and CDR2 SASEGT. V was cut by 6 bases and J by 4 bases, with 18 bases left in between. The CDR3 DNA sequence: TGTGCCAGCAGACCAACACCGAGCTTATTCTATGGCTACACCTTC. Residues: CASRPTPSLFYGYTF.

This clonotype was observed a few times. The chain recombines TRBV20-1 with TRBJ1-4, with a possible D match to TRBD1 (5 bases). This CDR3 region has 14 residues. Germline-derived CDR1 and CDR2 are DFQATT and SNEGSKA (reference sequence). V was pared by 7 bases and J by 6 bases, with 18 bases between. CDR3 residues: CSGRGGGTHEKLFF. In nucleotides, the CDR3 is TGCAGTGGGAGGGGTGGGGGGACGCATGAAAAACTGTTTTTT.

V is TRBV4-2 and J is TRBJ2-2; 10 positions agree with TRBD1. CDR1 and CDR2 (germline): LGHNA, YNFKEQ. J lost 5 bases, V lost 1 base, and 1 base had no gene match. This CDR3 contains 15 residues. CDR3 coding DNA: TGTGCCAGCAGCCAAGGGGGACAGGGGACCGGGGAGCTGTTTTTT. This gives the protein CASSQGGQGTGELFF.

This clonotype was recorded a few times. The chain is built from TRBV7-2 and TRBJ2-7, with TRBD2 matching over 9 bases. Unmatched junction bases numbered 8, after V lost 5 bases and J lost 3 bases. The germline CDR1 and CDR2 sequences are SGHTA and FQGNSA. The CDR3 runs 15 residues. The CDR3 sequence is CASSRGTSRLYEQYF. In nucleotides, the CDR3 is TGTGCCAGCAGCCGCGGGACTAGCAGACTCTACGAGCAGTACTTC.

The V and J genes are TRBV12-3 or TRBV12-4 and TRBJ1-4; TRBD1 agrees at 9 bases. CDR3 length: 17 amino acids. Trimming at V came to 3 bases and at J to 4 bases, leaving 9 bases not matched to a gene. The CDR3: CASSFGTGGGGNEKLFF. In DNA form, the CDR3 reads TGTGCCAGCAGTTTTGGTACAGGGGGCGGAGGTAATGAAAAACTGTTTTTT.

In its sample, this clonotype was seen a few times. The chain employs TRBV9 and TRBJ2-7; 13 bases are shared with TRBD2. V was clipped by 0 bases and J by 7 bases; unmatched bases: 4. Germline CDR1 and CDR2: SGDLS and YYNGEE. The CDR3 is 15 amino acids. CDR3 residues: CASSVEGLAGEEQYF. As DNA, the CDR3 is TGTGCCAGCAGCGTAGAAGGACTAGCGGGGGAGGAGCAGTACTTC.

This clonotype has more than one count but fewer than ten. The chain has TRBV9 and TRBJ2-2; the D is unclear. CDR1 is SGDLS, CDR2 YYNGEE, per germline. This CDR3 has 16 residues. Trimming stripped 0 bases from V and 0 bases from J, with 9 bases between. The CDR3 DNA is TGTGCCAGCAGCGTAGACGCAGGCACGAACACCGGGGAGCTGTTTTTT. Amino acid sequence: CASSVDAGTNTGELFF.

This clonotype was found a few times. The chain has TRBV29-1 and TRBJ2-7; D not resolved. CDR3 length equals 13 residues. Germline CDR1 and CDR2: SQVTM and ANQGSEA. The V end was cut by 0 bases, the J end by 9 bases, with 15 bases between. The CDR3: CSVEDPVGIGQYF. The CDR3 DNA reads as TGCAGCGTTGAAGACCCGGTGGGAATAGGGCAGTACTTC.

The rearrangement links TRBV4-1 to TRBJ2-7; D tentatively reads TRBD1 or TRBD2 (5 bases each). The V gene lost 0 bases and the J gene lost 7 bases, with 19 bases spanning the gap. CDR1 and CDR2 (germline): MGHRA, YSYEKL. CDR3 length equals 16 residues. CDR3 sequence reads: CASSQDRPGTGGEQYF. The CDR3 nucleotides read TGCGCCAGCAGCCAAGACAGACCCGGGACGGGTGGGGAGCAGTACTTC.

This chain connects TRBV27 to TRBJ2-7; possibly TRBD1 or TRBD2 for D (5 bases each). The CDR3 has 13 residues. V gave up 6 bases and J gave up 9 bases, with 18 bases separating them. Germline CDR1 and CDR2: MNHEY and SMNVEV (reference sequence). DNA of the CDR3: TGTGCCAGCAGCCTAGGGACCCATTCGATGCAGTACTTC. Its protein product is CASSLGTHSMQYF.

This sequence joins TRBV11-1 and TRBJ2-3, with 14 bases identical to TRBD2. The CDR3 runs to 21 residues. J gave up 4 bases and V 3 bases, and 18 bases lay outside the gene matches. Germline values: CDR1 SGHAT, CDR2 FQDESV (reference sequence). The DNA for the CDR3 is TGTGCCAGCAGCTTCCCTAAAAGCGAAATCGGGACTAGCGGGAGTGCAGATACGCAGTATTTT. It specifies CASSFPKSEIGTSGSADTQYF.

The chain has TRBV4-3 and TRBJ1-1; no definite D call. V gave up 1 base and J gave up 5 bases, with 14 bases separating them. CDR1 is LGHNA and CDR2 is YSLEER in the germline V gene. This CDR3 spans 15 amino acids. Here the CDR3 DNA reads TGCGCCAGCAGCCAAGGGGTCTCCCTGGGGACTGAAGCTTTCTTT. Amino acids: CASSQGVSLGTEAFF.

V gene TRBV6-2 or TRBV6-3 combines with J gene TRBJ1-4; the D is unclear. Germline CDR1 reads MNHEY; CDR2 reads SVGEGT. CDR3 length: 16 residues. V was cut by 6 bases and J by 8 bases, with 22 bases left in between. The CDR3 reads CASRRAAGRDLEKLFF. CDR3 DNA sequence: TGTGCCAGCAGGCGGGCGGCCGGCCGCGATTTAGAAAAACTGTTTTTT.

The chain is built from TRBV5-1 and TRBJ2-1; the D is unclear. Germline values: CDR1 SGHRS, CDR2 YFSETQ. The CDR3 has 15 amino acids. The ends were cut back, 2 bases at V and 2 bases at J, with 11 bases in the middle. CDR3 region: CASSLATSTYNEQFF. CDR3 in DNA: TGCGCCAGCAGCTTAGCGACTTCCACCTACAATGAGCAGTTCTTC.